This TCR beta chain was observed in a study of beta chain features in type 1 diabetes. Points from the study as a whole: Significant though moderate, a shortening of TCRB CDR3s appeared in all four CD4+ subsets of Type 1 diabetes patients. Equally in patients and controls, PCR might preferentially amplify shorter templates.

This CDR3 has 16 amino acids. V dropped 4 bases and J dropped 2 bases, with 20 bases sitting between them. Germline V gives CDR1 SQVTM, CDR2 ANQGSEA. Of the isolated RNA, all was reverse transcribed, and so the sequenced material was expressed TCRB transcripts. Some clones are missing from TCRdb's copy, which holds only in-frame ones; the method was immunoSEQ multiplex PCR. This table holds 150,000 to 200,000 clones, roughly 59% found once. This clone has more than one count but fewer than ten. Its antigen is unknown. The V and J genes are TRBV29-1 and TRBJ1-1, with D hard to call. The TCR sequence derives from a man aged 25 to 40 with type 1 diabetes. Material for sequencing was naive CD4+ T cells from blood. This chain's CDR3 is CSVVLQGKITNTEAFF. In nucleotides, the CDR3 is TGCAGCGTTGTTCTCCAAGGAAAGATAACTAACACTGAAGCTTTCTTT.